This T cell receptor (beta chain) appears in the sequencing data of a study of blood T cell repertoires in COVID-19. Some clones are missing from TCRdb's copy, which holds only in-frame ones; the method was immunoSEQ multiplex PCR. The table has 180,000 or so clones, about four fifths seen once. This TCR was sampled from a woman aged 45-60 years in a cohort exposed to, infected with or recovered from COVID-19 (not recorded which). Sequencing used PBMCs or T cells enriched from blood (not recorded which).

The CDR3 spells CASSPFGDTQYF. The CDR3 nucleotides read TGCGCCAGCAGCCCGTTCGGTGATACGCAGTATTTT. This chain joins TRBV5-1 and TRBJ2-3; D not certain. The V end lost 4 bases, the J end lost 6 bases, and 9 bases lay between the germline ends. Germline-derived CDR1 and CDR2 are SGHRS and YFSETQ. This CDR3 has 12 residues.